This T cell receptor (beta chain) was observed in a study of T-cell memory formation after mild COVID-19. TCRdb reprocessed the 5' RACE reads with MiXCR, giving one entry per CDR3 protein. The sample lists some 120,000 distinct CDR3 sequences; approximately 5.9% were seen once. Germline V gene data show CDR1 as DFQATT and CDR2 as SNEGSKA (reference sequence). V lost 5 bases to trimming and J lost 2 bases; unmatched junction nucleotides: 4. The CDR3 totals 13 residues. This chain connects TRBV20-1 to TRBJ1-1, with TRBD1 matching over 8 bases. This TCR derives from an adult woman who had mild COVID-19 (a few samples of this study predate the infection). Cell type and time point are not known. Sequenced sample: PBMCs or a T cell subset sorted from them (not recorded which). The CDR3 loop reads CSAGQGGNTEAFF. The CDR3 DNA reads TGCAGTGCTGGACAGGGCGGAAACACTGAAGCTTTCTTT.